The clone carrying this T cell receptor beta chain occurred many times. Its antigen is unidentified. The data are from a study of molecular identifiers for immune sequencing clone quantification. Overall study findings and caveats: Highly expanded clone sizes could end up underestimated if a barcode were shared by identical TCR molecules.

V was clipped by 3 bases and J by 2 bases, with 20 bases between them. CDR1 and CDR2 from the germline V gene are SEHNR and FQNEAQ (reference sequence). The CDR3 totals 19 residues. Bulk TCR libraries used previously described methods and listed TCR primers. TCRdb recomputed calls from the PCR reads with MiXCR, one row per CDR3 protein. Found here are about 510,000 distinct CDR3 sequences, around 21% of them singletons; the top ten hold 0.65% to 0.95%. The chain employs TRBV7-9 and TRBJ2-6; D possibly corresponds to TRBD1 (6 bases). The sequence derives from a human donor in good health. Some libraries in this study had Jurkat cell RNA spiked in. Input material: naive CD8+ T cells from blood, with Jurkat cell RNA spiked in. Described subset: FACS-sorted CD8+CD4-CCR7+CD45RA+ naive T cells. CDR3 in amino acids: CASSFLSGTRTPGANVLTF. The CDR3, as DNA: TGTGCCAGCAGCTTTTTATCCGGGACAAGAACACCTGGGGCCAACGTCCTGACTTTC. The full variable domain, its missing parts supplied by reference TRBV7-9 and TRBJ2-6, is DTGVSQNPRHKITKRGQNVTFRCDPISEHNRLYWYRQTLGQGPEFLTYFQNEAQLEKSRLLSDRFSAERPKGSFSTLEIQRTEQGDSAMYLCASSFLSGTRTPGANVLTFGAGSRLTVL.